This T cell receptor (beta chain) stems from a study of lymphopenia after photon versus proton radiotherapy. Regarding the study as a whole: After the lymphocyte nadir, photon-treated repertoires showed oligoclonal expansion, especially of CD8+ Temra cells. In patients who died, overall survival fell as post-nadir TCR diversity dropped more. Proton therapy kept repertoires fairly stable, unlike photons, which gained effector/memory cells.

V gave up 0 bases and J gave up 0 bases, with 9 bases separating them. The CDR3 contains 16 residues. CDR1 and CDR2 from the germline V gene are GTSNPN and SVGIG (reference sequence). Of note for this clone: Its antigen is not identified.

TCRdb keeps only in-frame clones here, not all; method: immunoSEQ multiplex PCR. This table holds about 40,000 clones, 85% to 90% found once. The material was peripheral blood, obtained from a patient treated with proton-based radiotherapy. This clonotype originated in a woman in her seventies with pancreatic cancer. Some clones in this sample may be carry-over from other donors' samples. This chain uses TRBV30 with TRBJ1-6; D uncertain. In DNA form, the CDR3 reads TGTGCCTGGAGTGTACGTGGCCTCTCCTATAATTCACCCCTCCACTTT. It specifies CAWSVRGLSYNSPLHF. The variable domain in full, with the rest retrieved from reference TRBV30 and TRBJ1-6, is SQTIHQWPATLVQPVGSPLSLECTVEGTSNPNLYWYRQAAGRGLQLLFYSVGIGQISSEVPQNLSASRPQDRQFILSSKKLLLSDSGFYLCAWSVRGLSYNSPLHFGNGTRLTVT.